This T cell receptor (beta chain) stems from a study of T cells expressing NK-cell markers. Study findings and constraints: Top CD8+ clonotypes included the dominant CD3+CD56+NKG2C+ clonotypes in 5 or 6 donors.

Reanalyzing the 5' RACE reads, TCRdb keeps one entry per CDR3 protein, without DNA. The sample totals approximately 380,000 distinct CDR3 sequences. The CDR3 extends over 17 amino acids. Germline-derived CDR1 and CDR2 are SGHTA and FQGNSA. About this clonotype: Its antigen is not known.

Sequenced: blood T cells: a sorted CD56 or NKG2C T cell subset, CD4+ or CD8+ T cells, or bulk PBMC T cells (not recorded which). The chain carries TRBV7-2 and TRBJ2-5; TCRdb outputs TRBD1, but without DNA this stays unchecked. The receptor comes from a man aged 18 to 70 in good health. CDR3 in amino acids: CASSLQRDSKGTETQYF.